Each of the 8 T cell receptor beta chains below was sequenced from the same sample in a study of Graves' ophthalmopathy and Graves' hyperthyroidism. The authors amplified TCR beta CDR3 regions from RNA transcripts. HTBI-primed RT-PCR formed the first round, and a multiplex PCR formed the second. TCRdb ran MiXCR on the multiplex PCR reads and lists one entry per CDR3 protein. The sample lists 170,000 or so distinct CDR3 sequences; approximately 38% were seen once. The sample comprised peripheral blood. These receptors all stem from a middle-aged woman with Graves' ophthalmopathy.

The chain links TRBV27 to TRBJ1-6, with D maybe TRBD1 (6 bases). The V gene lost 4 bases and the J gene lost 10 bases, with 11 bases spanning the gap. The CDR3 covers 13 residues. Per the germline V gene, CDR1 is MNHEY and CDR2 is SMNVEV (reference sequence). The DNA of the CDR3 is TGTGCCAGCAGTTGGGGGGGCCGATCACCCCTCCACTTT. Encoded protein: CASSWGGRSPLHF.

The table lists this clonotype with many counts. The CDR3 region has the DNA TGTGCCATCAGTGAGTCGCCGACAGGTCAGAATCAGCCCCAGCATTTT. Amino acids: CAISESPTGQNQPQHF. This chain uses TRBV10-3 with TRBJ1-5, with D possibly TRBD1 on 6 matching bases. CDR3 size: 16 residues. Trimming left V 0 bases short and J 4 bases short, with 13 bases between. Looked up from germline, CDR1 is ENHRY and CDR2 is SYGVKD.

This clonotype was seen repeatedly, ten times or more. V usage is TRBV7-2 and J usage is TRBJ1-2, with 9 nucleotides matching TRBD1. The CDR3 length is 16 residues. Germline CDR1 reads SGHTA; CDR2 reads FQGNSA. Losses at the gene ends were 5 bases for V and 5 bases for J; bases not matched to a gene: 12. The CDR3 DNA sequence: TGTGCCAGCAGCCCACGCGGACAGGGGCCTCTGTATGGCTACACCTTC. It encodes CASSPRGQGPLYGYTF.

The sample holds many counts of this clonotype. The rearrangement links TRBV20-1 to TRBJ1-5; 12 bases are shared with TRBD1. V lost 5 bases, J lost 6 bases, and 8 bases stayed unmatched. This CDR3 is 15 amino acids long. CDR1 and CDR2 from the germline V gene are DFQATT and SNEGSKA (reference sequence). CDR3 sequence reads: CSAGTGGRLSQPQHF. CDR3 coding DNA: TGCAGTGCTGGGACAGGGGGCAGATTAAGTCAGCCCCAGCATTTT.

This clonotype was counted many times. This chain uses TRBV6-1 with TRBJ2-7; the D call may be TRBD1 or TRBD2 (5 bases each). V was clipped by 2 bases and J by 3 bases, with 14 bases between them. CDR1 is MNHNS and CDR2 is SASEGT in the germline V gene. The CDR3 sequence is 15 residues long. Written as DNA, the CDR3 is TGTGCCAGCAGTGAATCGAGCGGCAGGGTCTACGAGCAGTACTTC. Translation: CASSESSGRVYEQYF.

The chain is built from TRBV5-1 and TRBJ2-7; TRBD1 is a possible D gene (5 bases). V was trimmed by 2 bases and J by 1 base, leaving 10 bases between them. The V gene's germline CDR1 is SGHRS and CDR2 YFSETQ. This CDR3 region has 14 residues. CDR3 coding DNA: TGCGCCAGCAGCTTTGACAGCCCATCCTACGAGCAGTACTTC. It codes for CASSFDSPSYEQYF. The full variable domain, with the rest looked up from reference TRBV5-1 and TRBJ2-7, is KAGVTQTPRYLIKTRGQQVTLSCSPISGHRSVSWYQQTPGQGLQFLFEYFSETQRNKGNFPGRFSGRQFSNSRSEMNVSTLELGDSALYLCASSFDSPSYEQYFGPGTRLTVT.

This clonotype was found a few times. The rearrangement links TRBV6-2 or TRBV6-3 to TRBJ2-5; a possible D gene is TRBD2 (5 bases). CDR1 is MNHEY, CDR2 SVGEGT, per germline. The CDR3 is 14 amino acids. The V gene lost 6 bases and the J gene lost 4 bases, with 15 bases spanning the gap. The CDR3 loop is CASSLGVTGETQYF. The DNA of the CDR3 is TGTGCCAGCAGCCTGGGAGTGACGGGAGAGACCCAGTACTTC.

This clonotype was seen more than once but under ten times. The chain links TRBV20-1 to TRBJ1-1; no clear D gene. This CDR3 region has 14 residues. Per germline, CDR1 DFQATT and CDR2 SNEGSKA (reference sequence). Trimming removed 7 bases at V and 1 base at J, with 16 bases between. The CDR3 here is CSVAGGLGNTEAFF. The DNA for the CDR3 is TGCAGTGTCGCCGGTGGTTTAGGGAACACTGAAGCTTTCTTT.